Below, 21 T cell receptor beta chains from the same sample are listed, as sequenced in a study of Ad26.COV2.S vaccination and SARS-CoV-2 variants. Repertoires were generated with immunoSEQ multiplex PCR, while TCRdb's copy carries only in-frame clones and drops some. The sample lists about 350,000 clones; around 89% were seen once. Treatment reported: about 20 received Ad26.COV2.S at low or high dose, single or two shots; several received placebo; per-sample allocation not given. Sampling took place 63 days after the first vaccine or placebo injection. The sample was peripheral blood, taken in a trial of Ad26.COV2.S vaccine versus placebo. These receptors all come from a person aged 18-65 years who received the Ad26.COV2.S COVID-19 vaccine or a placebo.

The rearrangement links TRBV21-1 to TRBJ2-7; the table's D call, TRBD2, was not checked against the DNA. TRBV21-1 is assigned pseudogene status. The CDR3 spans 19 residues. CDR3: CASSKGTCPDLTGFYEQYF. The CDR3 nucleotides are TGTGCCAGCAGCAAAGGCACCTGTCCTGACTTAACGGGGTTCTACGAGCAGTACTTC.

CDR3 amino acids: CASLAKSSYNSPLHF. In nucleotides, the CDR3 is TGTGCCAGCTTAGCAAAGAGCTCCTATAATTCACCCCTCCACTTT. This chain uses TRBV6-6 with TRBJ1-6, with unresolved D. The CDR3 is made up of 15 amino acids. CDR1 and CDR2 (germline): MNHNY, SVGAGI (reference sequence). V was clipped by 8 bases and J by 0 bases, with 11 bases between them.

This clone was observed a single time. The V call is TRBV3-1 (or the pseudogene TRBV3-2), the J call TRBJ2-3; 7 bases align to TRBD1. V was clipped by 10 bases and J by 5 bases; unmatched bases: 0. The germline V gene has CDR1 LGHDT and CDR2 YNNKEL (reference sequence). The length of the CDR3 is 10 residues. CDR3 sequence: CANRGDTQYF. CDR3 DNA: TGTGCCAACAGGGGAGATACGCAGTATTTT.

V usage is TRBV30 and J usage is TRBJ2-7, with 7 positions matching TRBD2. There are 14 residues in the CDR3. Trimming at V came to 2 bases and at J to 7 bases, leaving 11 bases not matched to a gene. Germline assignment: CDR1 GTSNPN and CDR2 SVGIG (reference sequence). The CDR3 spells CAWSPPGLGGEQYF. The CDR3 DNA is TGTGCCTGGAGTCCCCCAGGACTAGGAGGGGAGCAGTACTTC.

The rearrangement joins TRBV28 to TRBJ2-5; D might be TRBD2 (6 bases). The CDR3 covers 15 residues. The ends were cut back, 10 bases at V and 0 bases at J, with 18 bases in the middle. Germline V gene data show CDR1 as MDHEN and CDR2 as SYDVKM. The CDR3 protein is CATGIAETYQETQYF. Here the CDR3 DNA reads TGTGCCACCGGAATAGCGGAGACGTACCAAGAGACCCAGTACTTC. Variable domain in full (rest from reference TRBV28 and TRBJ2-5): DVKVTQSSRYLVKRTGEKVFLECVQDMDHENMFWYRQDPGLGLRLIYFSYDVKMKEKGDIPEGYSVSREKKERFSLILESASTNQTSMYLCATGIAETYQETQYFGPGTRLLVL.

This rearrangement joins TRBV4-1 to TRBJ2-7; D is perhaps TRBD2 (6 bases). Germline V lookup: CDR1 MGHRA, CDR2 YSYEKL. V was cut by 3 bases and J by 2 bases, with 14 bases left in between. The CDR3 is 15 residues long. In nucleotides, the CDR3 is TGCGCCAGCAGCCACCTCAGGCGGGGCCCCTACGAGCAGTACTTC. This gives the protein CASSHLRRGPYEQYF.

The chain carries TRBV2 and TRBJ2-2; possibly TRBD2 for D (6 bases). CDR1 and CDR2 (germline): SNHLY, FYNNEI. The CDR3 runs to 14 residues. The germline V and J ends were trimmed by 5 bases and 5 bases, with 12 bases remaining between them. The CDR3 spells CASSRDSLTGELFF. CDR3 in DNA: TGTGCCAGCAGTAGGGACTCTCTTACCGGGGAGCTGTTTTTT. Full variable domain (outside the CDR3, taken from reference TRBV2 and TRBJ2-2): EPEVTQTPSHQVTQMGQEVILRCVPISNHLYFYWYRQILGQKVEFLVSFYNNEISEKSEIFDDQFSVERPDGSNFTLKIRSTKLEDSAMYFCASSRDSLTGELFFGEGSRLTVL.

The chain is built from TRBV28 and TRBJ2-7; D gene ambiguous. The length of the CDR3 is 15 residues. Germline CDR1 MDHEN, CDR2 SYDVKM. V was trimmed by 8 bases and J by 2 bases, leaving 19 bases between them. The CDR3 sequence is CASPLYPTYTYEQYF. Written as DNA, the CDR3 is TGTGCCAGCCCCTTATACCCAACATATACCTACGAGCAGTACTTC.

The chain uses TRBV28 and TRBJ2-7; 8 nucleotides agree with TRBD1. V dropped 1 base and J dropped 4; count of bases not matched to a gene: 3. CDR3 length equals 14 residues. Germline-derived CDR1 and CDR2 are MDHEN and SYDVKM. CDR3 sequence reads: CASSLSGGVYEQYF. The CDR3 coding sequence is TGTGCCAGCAGTTTATCAGGGGGCGTTTACGAGCAGTACTTC.

The chain couples TRBV19 to TRBJ1-1; perhaps TRBD1 as D (6 bases). Per germline, CDR1 LNHDA and CDR2 SQIVND (reference sequence). This CDR3 has 17 residues. V was clipped by 0 bases and J by 2 bases, with 16 bases between them. CDR3 DNA: TGTGCCAGTAGTATAGATAGGACAGCAGTTACCAACACTGAAGCTTTCTTT. It translates to CASSIDRTAVTNTEAFF.

This chain connects TRBV10-2 to TRBJ2-7, with D perhaps given as TRBD1 or TRBD2 (5 bases each). Trimming pared 2 bases from V and 2 bases from J, leaving 16 bases between. The CDR3 contains 16 residues. Per the germline V gene, CDR1 is WSHSY and CDR2 is SAAADI. DNA of the CDR3: TGCGCCAGCAGTGAGGAGAGTGGGGGTCTTGCCTACGAGCAGTACTTC. Protein: CASSEESGGLAYEQYF.

The chain has TRBV11-2 and TRBJ1-1; no clear D. The CDR3 covers 14 residues. Germline V CDR1 and CDR2: SGHAT, FQNNGV. Trimming removed 2 bases at V and 2 bases at J, with 9 bases between. The CDR3, as DNA: TGTGCCAGCAGCTTATATGGCGAAAACACTGAAGCTTTCTTT. This encodes CASSLYGENTEAFF. Looking up the rest from reference TRBV11-2 and TRBJ1-1 gives the full variable domain: EAGVAQSPRYKIIEKRQSVAFWCNPISGHATLYWYQQILGQGPKLLIQFQNNGVVDDSQLPKDRFSAERLKGVDSTLKIQPAKLEDSAVYLCASSLYGENTEAFFGQGTRLTVV.

This clone was recorded many times. The rearrangement links TRBV6-4 to TRBJ2-7; D is perhaps TRBD1 or TRBD2 (5 bases each). CDR1 and CDR2 from the germline V gene are MRHNA and SNTAGT. The V and J ends lost 5 bases and 1 base respectively, with 9 bases between them. CDR3 length: 13 amino acids. In nucleotides, the CDR3 is TGTGCCAGCAGTCCGGGACCATCCTACGAGCAGTACTTC. Translating it yields CASSPGPSYEQYF.

Turning to this clone: Other DNA sequences in this sample translate to the same CDR3. The chain joins TRBV9 to TRBJ1-5; TRBD1 aligns across 7 bases. This CDR3 is 14 amino acids long. The germline gives CDR1 SGDLS, CDR2 YYNGEE. Trimming took 3 bases from V and 2 from J; bases not matched to a gene: 2. DNA of the CDR3: TGTGCCAGCAGCGCAACAGGGGGCAATCAGCCCCAGCATTTT. Translating gives CASSATGGNQPQHF.

This sequence joins TRBV10-3 and TRBJ2-3, with D possibly being TRBD2 (5 bases). There are 15 residues in the CDR3. V was trimmed by 4 bases and J by 3 bases, leaving 14 bases between them. Germline assignment: CDR1 ENHRY and CDR2 SYGVKD. The CDR3 region has the DNA TGTGCCATCAGTGGAGCGGAGCGGAGTACAGATACGCAGTATTTT. It translates to CAISGAERSTDTQYF.

This sequence joins TRBV15 and TRBJ1-2, with D hard to call. Trimming removed 0 bases at V and 2 bases at J, with 7 bases between. The V gene's germline CDR1 is LNHNV and CDR2 YYDKDF (reference sequence). The CDR3 is 14 amino acids. In DNA, the CDR3 is TGTGCCACCAGCAGAGAAGCTTTAAACTATGGCTACACCTTC. This codes for CATSREALNYGYTF.

This rearrangement joins TRBV2 to TRBJ2-1; possible D gene TRBD1, 6 bases. Deletions cut 5 bases from V and 8 bases from J, with 13 bases between. Germline values: CDR1 SNHLY, CDR2 FYNNEI. This CDR3 region has 13 residues. Here the CDR3 DNA reads TGTGCCAGCAGTCCTGACAGGCGGGATGAGCAGTTCTTC. Its protein is CASSPDRRDEQFF.

This rearrangement joins TRBV28 to TRBJ2-7, with no clear D. The CDR3 has 16 residues. V gave up 7 bases and J gave up 4 bases, with 23 bases separating them. Germline CDR1 is MDHEN and CDR2 is SYDVKM. The CDR3 DNA reads TGTGCCAGCACCTCAAGGGCCTTCCACATTTTTTACGAGCAGTACTTC. It specifies CASTSRAFHIFYEQYF.

This rearrangement joins TRBV19 to TRBJ1-4, with no clear D. V was clipped by 9 bases and J by 7 bases, with 12 bases between them. The CDR3 is made up of 12 amino acids. CDR1 and CDR2 from the germline V gene are LNHDA and SQIVND (reference sequence). The CDR3 DNA reads as TGTGCCAGCGGGATTCGAGGTGAAAAACTGTTTTTT. It codes for CASGIRGEKLFF.

This clone was recorded only once. The chain employs TRBV5-1 and TRBJ2-2; D remains unclear. Trimming removed 0 bases at V and 5 bases at J, with 8 bases between. The CDR3 contains 14 residues. Germline loops: CDR1 SGHRS, CDR2 YFSETQ. The DNA for the CDR3 is TGCGCCAGCAGCTTGGCCGAAGGAACCGGGGAGCTGTTTTTT. This translates into CASSLAEGTGELFF. The variable domain in full, completed from reference TRBV5-1 and TRBJ2-2, reads KAGVTQTPRYLIKTRGQQVTLSCSPISGHRSVSWYQQTPGQGLQFLFEYFSETQRNKGNFPGRFSGRQFSNSRSEMNVSTLELGDSALYLCASSLAEGTGELFFGEGSRLTVL.

This chain joins TRBV10-2 and TRBJ1-2; no reliable D call. The CDR3 is 15 residues long. V dropped 0 bases and J dropped 5 bases, with 13 bases sitting between them. Germline V CDR1 and CDR2: WSHSY, SAAADI. The DNA for the CDR3 is TGCGCCAGCAGTGAGTCTTATACACAATTATATGGCTACACCTTC. Protein: CASSESYTQLYGYTF.